This passage covers 22 T cell receptor beta chains from one sample sequenced in a study of T cells in Graves' hyperthyroidism and ophthalmopathy. The source material, RNA transcripts, was used to amplify TCR beta CDR3 regions. Using the HTBI primer set, a first-round RT-PCR was run on the TCR CDR3. TCRdb independently ran MiXCR on the multiplex PCR reads; one entry per CDR3 protein. The sample lists over 300,000 distinct CDR3 sequences, approximately 15% seen once, with about 37% in the top ten. Sequenced sample: blood. These receptors came from a woman aged 40 to 50 with Graves' ophthalmopathy.

This clonotype was seen repeatedly, ten times or more. CDR3 residues: CASSFEVMYNEQFF. The CDR3 bases are TGTGCCAGCAGTTTCGAGGTAATGTACAATGAGCAGTTCTTC. The rearrangement joins TRBV28 to TRBJ2-1; D call uncertain. The length of the CDR3 is 14 residues. Germline V gene lookup returns CDR1 MDHEN and CDR2 SYDVKM. Trimming pared 3 bases from V and 4 bases from J, leaving 10 bases between.

This clonotype was seen a handful of times. At one boundary the junction diverges from the germline segment, which might be a read error. The J gene is TRBJ1-6, the V gene TRBV7-6; no clear D gene. This CDR3 comprises 17 residues. Germline V lookup: CDR1 SGHVS, CDR2 FNYEAQ. CDR3 sequence: CASSLVGPHQRNSSLHF. CDR3 DNA sequence: TGTGCCAGCAGCTTAGTCGGACCGCATCAACGAAATTCATCCCTCCACTTT.

The chain combines TRBV6-5 with TRBJ2-1; no definite D call. This CDR3 contains 12 residues. In germline, CDR1 is MNHEY, CDR2 SVGAGI. Trimming pared 3 bases from V and 10 bases from J, leaving 10 bases between. CDR3 in amino acids: CASSYSPREQFF. CDR3 in DNA: TGTGCCAGCAGTTATTCTCCTCGGGAGCAGTTCTTC.

This clonotype has ten or more counts. J is TRBJ1-5 and V is TRBV6-1, with a weak D call TRBD1 (6 bases). Trimming took off 6 bases at V and 4 bases at J, with 16 bases between the two ends. This CDR3 comprises 15 residues. Germline CDR1 MNHNS, CDR2 SASEGT. CDR3 in amino acids: CASRNPTGANQPQHF. As DNA, the CDR3 is TGTGCCAGCAGAAATCCGACAGGTGCGAATCAGCCCCAGCATTTT.

This clonotype was observed at least ten times. The V and J genes are TRBV20-1 and TRBJ1-2; D is ambiguous. From germline, CDR1 is DFQATT and CDR2 SNEGSKA (reference sequence). There are 14 residues in the CDR3. The germline V and J ends were trimmed by 0 bases and 3 bases, with 11 bases remaining between them. The CDR3 here is CSAREGSLYYGYTF. As DNA, the CDR3 is TGCAGTGCTAGAGAAGGGAGTCTTTACTATGGCTACACCTTC.

This clonotype was picked up a small number of times. The V and J genes are TRBV19 and TRBJ2-1; D remains unclear. The CDR3 covers 14 residues. Trimming pared 5 bases from V and 8 bases from J, leaving 16 bases between. Germline values: CDR1 LNHDA, CDR2 SQIVND (reference sequence). The CDR3 coding sequence is TGTGCCAGTAGTTCCCTCCTCGAGGTCGATGAGCAGTTCTTC. This codes for CASSSLLEVDEQFF.

This clonotype occurred many times. The chain is built from TRBV15 and TRBJ2-7; D is unresolved. Trimming stripped 1 base from V and 0 bases from J, with 7 bases between. Germline CDR1 LNHNV, CDR2 YYDKDF (reference sequence). The CDR3 is made up of 14 amino acids. The CDR3 DNA follows: TGTGCCACCAGCAGAGCTGCCGACTCCTACGAGCAGTACTTC. It encodes CATSRAADSYEQYF. Based on the CDR3 plus reference TRBV15 and TRBJ2-7, the full variable domain is DAMVIQNPRYQVTQFGKPVTLSCSQTLNHNVMYWYQQKSSQAPKLLFHYYDKDFNNEADTPDNFQSRRPNTSFCFLDIRSPGLGDTAMYLCATSRAADSYEQYFGPGTRLTVT.

The sample holds many counts of this clonotype. The chain is built from TRBV28 and TRBJ1-3; D not certain. With 10 bases removed from V and 2 bases from J, the gap between germline ends came to 15 bases. The CDR3 extends over 14 amino acids. The germline V gene encodes CDR1 MDHEN and CDR2 SYDVKM. For the CDR3, the DNA is TGTGCCACCATTCGTACGGTAACTGGAAACACCATATATTTT. Its protein is CATIRTVTGNTIYF.

As concerns this clonotype: A much more abundant neighbour one base away suggests this may be a read error. The chain carries TRBV12-3 or TRBV12-4 and TRBJ2-7; perhaps TRBD2 as D (5 bases). The CDR3 has 16 residues. V lost 4 bases to trimming and J lost 1 base, with 17 bases between them. Here the CDR3 DNA reads TGTGCCAGCAGTTCCGGACTCCTGCCCCATTCCTACGAGCAGTACTTC. Translating gives CASSSGLLPHSYEQYF.

In its sample, this clonotype was seen many times. The J gene is TRBJ1-2, the V gene TRBV20-1; 9 bases align to TRBD1. V shed 6 bases and J 4 bases; nucleotides not matched to a gene: 6. This CDR3 has 13 amino acids. Germline loops: CDR1 DFQATT, CDR2 SNEGSKA (reference sequence). Here the CDR3 reads CSANRGPSYGYTF. The CDR3 DNA reads TGCAGTGCAAACAGGGGGCCAAGCTATGGCTACACCTTC.

This clonotype was detected a few times. The chain combines TRBV29-1 with TRBJ2-3; D possibly corresponds to TRBD1 (5 bases). The CDR3 runs to 11 residues. Germline values: CDR1 SQVTM, CDR2 ANQGSEA. V shed 6 bases and J shed 5 bases, with 9 bases lying between them. This CDR3 reads CSVRVGDTQYF. CDR3 DNA sequence: TGCAGCGTCAGGGTTGGAGATACGCAGTATTTT.

V and J are TRBV27 and TRBJ1-1; 10 positions match TRBD1. Germline V gene data show CDR1 as MNHEY and CDR2 as SMNVEV (reference sequence). The J segment lost 5 bases and the V segment lost 5 bases, leaving 11 bases of the junction unmatched. This CDR3 comprises 16 residues. The CDR3 is CASSPRQGAGGTEAFF. DNA of the CDR3: TGTGCCAGCAGTCCCCGACAGGGGGCGGGGGGAACTGAAGCTTTCTTT.

Regarding this clonotype: The junction and the germline gene differ at one end; a read error may be behind it. The chain combines TRBV5-1 with TRBJ1-4; D is possibly TRBD1 (5 bases). CDR3 length equals 14 residues. Germline values: CDR1 SGHRS, CDR2 YFSETQ. In DNA, the CDR3 is TGCGCCAGCGGCTTGGGACTCGACAATGAAAAACTGTTTTTT. It specifies CASGLGLDNEKLFF.

This clonotype was seen once. The chain employs TRBV20-1 and TRBJ2-1; 8 bases match TRBD2. With 0 bases clipped from V and 6 bases from J, the junction kept 13 bases outside the gene matches. CDR3 length: 17 residues. Germline CDR1 and CDR2: DFQATT and SNEGSKA (reference sequence). The chain's CDR3 is CSARDTEGLAAFNEQFF. CDR3 sequence (DNA): TGCAGTGCTAGAGATACGGAAGGACTAGCCGCTTTCAATGAGCAGTTCTTC.

This clonotype was recorded at least ten times. The CDR3 sequence: CASSPTSGSSHEQYF. In DNA, the CDR3 is TGTGCCAGCAGCCCGACTAGCGGGAGCTCACACGAGCAGTACTTC. The chain carries TRBV7-9 and TRBJ2-7, with TRBD2 identical over 12 bases. There are 15 residues in the CDR3. Germline V lookup: CDR1 SEHNR, CDR2 FQNEAQ (reference sequence). Unmatched junction bases numbered 7, after V lost 5 bases and J lost 5 bases.

V usage is TRBV4-1 and J usage is TRBJ2-7, with D tentatively TRBD2 (6 bases). Trimming removed 0 bases at V and 3 bases at J, with 15 bases between. The V gene's germline CDR1 is MGHRA and CDR2 YSYEKL. CDR3 size: 16 residues. CDR3 coding DNA: TGCGCCAGCAGCCAAGATCGTGGGACTTCCAGCTACGAGCAGTACTTC. Translated: CASSQDRGTSSYEQYF.

The chain carries TRBV27 and TRBJ2-1; a weak D match, TRBD2 (6 bases). CDR3 length: 14 amino acids. V was clipped by 3 bases and J by 6 bases, with 12 bases between them. Per germline, CDR1 MNHEY and CDR2 SMNVEV (reference sequence). CDR3 loop: CASSFQRAGNEQFF. In DNA, the CDR3 is TGTGCCAGCAGTTTTCAGCGGGCGGGCAATGAGCAGTTCTTC.

The table lists this clonotype with many counts. The genes are TRBV27 and TRBJ2-3; perhaps D is TRBD1 or TRBD2 (7 bases each). Per germline, CDR1 MNHEY and CDR2 SMNVEV (reference sequence). The CDR3 is 15 residues long. Trimming pared 6 bases from V and 6 bases from J, leaving 19 bases between. In DNA form, the CDR3 reads TGTGCCAGCAGGCCGACAGGGAGGGTATCGGATACGCAGTATTTT. Its translation: CASRPTGRVSDTQYF.

The chain carries TRBV9 and TRBJ1-1; the match to TRBD1 covers 10 bases. The CDR3 covers 16 residues. Germline V CDR1 and CDR2: SGDLS, YYNGEE. Losses at the gene ends were 2 bases for V and 0 bases for J; bases not matched to a gene: 4. CDR3 region: CASSVGTGVMNTEAFF. The CDR3 coding sequence is TGTGCCAGCAGCGTGGGGACAGGGGTCATGAACACTGAAGCTTTCTTT.

In this sample, this clonotype turned up many times. The rearrangement links TRBV7-9 to TRBJ1-2; a weak D match, TRBD1 (5 bases). The length of the CDR3 is 15 residues. With 4 bases removed from V and 2 bases from J, the gap between germline ends came to 14 bases. In germline, CDR1 is SEHNR, CDR2 FQNEAQ (reference sequence). The CDR3 is CASSSGTSTNYGYTF. The CDR3 DNA sequence: TGTGCCAGCAGCTCAGGGACCTCAACGAACTATGGCTACACCTTC.

Ten or more counts support this clonotype. The DNA of the CDR3 is TGCAGTGCTAGAGATGCGGGGAGGTCATATTCACCCCTCCACTTT. This encodes CSARDAGRSYSPLHF. The J gene is TRBJ1-6, the V gene TRBV20-1; no definite D call. This CDR3 is 15 amino acids long. V shed 0 bases and J shed 8 bases, with 14 bases lying between them. Germline values: CDR1 DFQATT, CDR2 SNEGSKA (reference sequence).

This clonotype was found a few times. This rearrangement joins TRBV27 to TRBJ2-3, with D perhaps TRBD1 (5 bases). V gave up 2 bases and J gave up 3 bases, with 12 bases separating them. The CDR3 extends over 15 amino acids. Germline loops: CDR1 MNHEY, CDR2 SMNVEV (reference sequence). The CDR3, as DNA: TGTGCCAGCAGTTTAAAAGGGGCTGTGACAGATACGCAGTATTTT. It translates to CASSLKGAVTDTQYF.